The 23 T cell receptor beta chains in this list originate from one sample, sequenced in a study of T cell responses to AZD1222 COVID-19 vaccine (dated by TCRdb to about 2021). The library was made by the immunoSEQ multiplex PCR assay. TCRdb stores this immuneACCESS table with in-frame sequences only. Part of the clones is absent; in the studies checked, under half of the shortfall reflects unresolved V genes, and no reason is known for the rest. Within this sample are approximately 80,000 clones, with roughly 87% of them counted one time only. 24% of the sample is held by the ten biggest clonotypes. The time point label corresponds to: baseline before first vaccination. The source material was peripheral blood, sampled on day 0 of AZD1222 vaccination. Receptors originate from an adult in good health.

V gene TRBV4-3 combines with J gene TRBJ2-2; 10 bases are a match to TRBD2. The ends lost 0 bases at V and 2 bases at J; junction bases unmatched: 6. The germline V gene has CDR1 LGHNA and CDR2 YSLEER. CDR3 length: 18 residues. The CDR3 here is CASSQEALLAGNTGELFF. CDR3 nucleotide sequence: TGCGCCAGCAGCCAAGAGGCTCTACTAGCGGGAAACACCGGGGAGCTGTTTTTT.

The CDR3 DNA reads TGTGCCACCGGGACTAGCGGGACCTACGAGCAGTACTTC. Protein: CATGTSGTYEQYF. The rearrangement links TRBV28 to TRBJ2-7, with 13 bases matching TRBD2. Losses at the gene ends were 10 bases for V and 2 bases for J; bases not matched to a gene: 2. This CDR3 region has 13 residues. The germline CDR1 and CDR2 sequences are MDHEN and SYDVKM.

The V gene is TRBV7-3, the J gene TRBJ1-1, with D unresolved. Trimming removed 1 base from V and 0 bases from J, with 9 bases in between. CDR3 length equals 15 residues. Per the germline V gene, CDR1 is SGHTA and CDR2 is FQGTGA. Here the CDR3 DNA reads TGTGCCAGCAGCTTAAATCCGAACATGAACACTGAAGCTTTCTTT. Translating gives CASSLNPNMNTEAFF.

V usage is TRBV3-1 (or the pseudogene TRBV3-2) and J usage is TRBJ1-1; D gene uncertain. This CDR3 comprises 13 residues. Per germline, CDR1 LGHDT and CDR2 YNNKEL (reference sequence). The V gene lost 4 bases and the J gene lost 3 bases, with 9 bases spanning the gap. The CDR3 coding sequence is TGTGCCAGCAGCCGTCAAAAGGACACTGAAGCTTTCTTT. It specifies CASSRQKDTEAFF.

This sequence joins TRBV9 and TRBJ2-3; 10 nucleotides line up with TRBD2. This CDR3 has 15 amino acids. V trimming: 5 bases; J trimming: 1 base; junction bases outside the gene matches: 4. In germline, CDR1 is SGDLS, CDR2 YYNGEE. This chain's CDR3 is CASSYLAGGTDTQYF. For the CDR3, the DNA is TGTGCCAGCAGTTATCTAGCGGGAGGCACAGATACGCAGTATTTT.

V usage is TRBV9 and J usage is TRBJ2-1; 14 bases fit TRBD2. The germline gives CDR1 SGDLS, CDR2 YYNGEE. V gave up 2 bases and J gave up 9 bases; unmatched junction bases: 7. This CDR3 contains 16 residues. CDR3 residues: CASSVERGLAGVEQFF. In DNA form, the CDR3 reads TGTGCCAGCAGCGTCGAACGGGGACTAGCGGGAGTTGAGCAGTTCTTC.

V and J are TRBV5-6 and TRBJ2-7, with TRBD1 matching 9 bases. The CDR3 is 14 amino acids. Trimming took 4 bases from V and 4 from J; bases not matched to a gene: 6. Germline V lookup: CDR1 SGHDT, CDR2 YYEEEE. CDR3 DNA: TGTGCCAGCAGCCTGTGGGACAGGGAATACGAGCAGTACTTC. Translating it yields CASSLWDREYEQYF. Full variable domain (remainder filled in from reference TRBV5-6 and TRBJ2-7): DAGVTQSPTHLIKTRGQQVTLRCSPKSGHDTVSWYQQALGQGPQFIFQYYEEEERQRGNFPDRFSGHQFPNYSSELNVNALLLGDSALYLCASSLWDREYEQYFGPGTRLTVT.

This chain uses TRBV28 with TRBJ1-2, with a tentative D call TRBD1 (5 bases). The CDR3 loop spans 12 amino acids. V was cut by 5 bases and J by 5 bases, with 9 bases left in between. CDR1 and CDR2 from the germline V gene are MDHEN and SYDVKM. CDR3 loop: CASSSSGYGYTF. CDR3 coding DNA: TGTGCCAGCAGTAGCTCAGGGTATGGCTACACCTTC.

This CDR3 reads CASSQDRRETQYF. In DNA, the CDR3 is TGCGCCAGCAGCCAAGATCGGCGAGAGACCCAGTACTTC. The chain is built from TRBV4-3 and TRBJ2-5, with D unclear. CDR3 length: 13 residues. Germline CDR1 LGHNA, CDR2 YSLEER. V lost 0 bases and J lost 4, with 6 bases in between.

The rearrangement joins TRBV5-3 to TRBJ2-7; the D gene is possibly TRBD1 (5 bases). TRBV5-3 is reported as an ORF; its role is uncertain. The CDR3 is 13 residues long. V gave up 0 bases and J gave up 8 bases, with 12 bases separating them. The CDR3 region has the DNA TGTGCCAGAAGCTTGGGACAGTTCAGGAAGCAGTACTTC. The encoded protein is CARSLGQFRKQYF.

V is TRBV19 and J is TRBJ1-3; TRBD1 might be the D (6 bases). V was pared by 2 bases and J by 2 bases, with 13 bases between. CDR1 and CDR2 (germline): LNHDA, SQIVND (reference sequence). The CDR3 sequence is 16 residues long. CDR3 amino acids: CASSISGQRPGNTIYF. CDR3 bases: TGTGCCAGTAGTATAAGTGGACAGCGCCCTGGAAACACCATATATTTT.

This clone was seen a few times. This sequence joins TRBV4-1 and TRBJ2-7; D is uncertain. The CDR3 contains 11 residues. V lost 1 base and J lost 5, with 3 bases in between. CDR1 and CDR2 from the germline V gene are MGHRA and YSYEKL. The CDR3 DNA reads TGCGCCAGCAGCCAAGGAGACGAGCAGTACTTC. This encodes CASSQGDEQYF.

This clone was observed a handful of times. The rearrangement links TRBV18 to TRBJ1-2; D is unresolved. The length of the CDR3 is 13 residues. Germline CDR1 KGHSH, CDR2 LQKENI. Between the trimmed V and J ends, which lost 4 bases and 4 bases, there was a span of 10 bases. In DNA, the CDR3 is TGTGCCAGCTCACAATACAGCTTCTATGGCTACACCTTC. This translates into CASSQYSFYGYTF.

The genes are TRBV11-1 and TRBJ1-1; D is uncertain. The CDR3 contains 13 residues. The V end lost 4 bases, the J end lost 3 bases, and 9 bases lay between the germline ends. The germline CDR1 and CDR2 sequences are SGHAT and FQDESV (reference sequence). Written as DNA, the CDR3 is TGTGCCAGCAGCTGGAAACTCGACACTGAAGCTTTCTTT. Amino acids: CASSWKLDTEAFF. The entire variable domain, with the rest obtained from reference TRBV11-1 and TRBJ1-1, is as follows: EAEVAQSPRYKITEKSQAVAFWCDPISGHATLYWYRQILGQGPELLVQFQDESVVDDSQLPKDRFSAERLKGVDSTLKIQPAELGDSAMYLCASSWKLDTEAFFGQGTRLTVV.

This clone was detected once. The genes are TRBV28 and TRBJ1-2; D is possibly TRBD1 (5 bases). Trimming left V 7 bases short and J 2 bases short, with 14 bases between. There are 14 residues in the CDR3. The V gene's germline CDR1 is MDHEN and CDR2 SYDVKM. CDR3 sequence reads: CASISGGKNYGYTF. The CDR3 bases are TGTGCCAGCATTTCCGGGGGGAAAAACTATGGCTACACCTTC.

This clone was picked up a small number of times. The chain recombines TRBV6-4 with TRBJ1-6, with a possible D match to TRBD1 (5 bases). V dropped 6 bases and J dropped 8 bases, with 17 bases sitting between them. This CDR3 spans 15 amino acids. Germline assignment: CDR1 MRHNA and CDR2 SNTAGT. CDR3 in amino acids: CASRLRAGQDSPLHF. CDR3 bases: TGTGCCAGCAGGCTCAGGGCAGGGCAGGATTCACCCCTCCACTTT.

This clone was observed a few times. At the DNA level, this CDR3 is encoded by other sequences in the same sample as well. The V call is TRBV5-1, the J call TRBJ2-5; the D is unclear. Germline-derived CDR1 and CDR2 are SGHRS and YFSETQ. This CDR3 has 14 amino acids. Trimming shortened V by 0 bases and J by 5 bases, and 11 bases separated the two germline ends. The CDR3 region has the DNA TGCGCCAGCAGCTTGGGCAGAAAAGGGGAGACCCAGTACTTC. It codes for CASSLGRKGETQYF.

This clone has just one count. The V gene is TRBV6-5, the J gene TRBJ2-5; D call uncertain. Germline V gene data show CDR1 as MNHEY and CDR2 as SVGAGI. V lost 0 bases to trimming and J lost 2 bases, with 7 bases between them. The CDR3 runs to 14 residues. CDR3 DNA: TGTGCCAGCAGTTACTCGCGGTCACAAGAGACCCAGTACTTC. The encoded protein is CASSYSRSQETQYF.

The chain is built from TRBV29-1 and TRBJ1-2; 10 nucleotides agree with TRBD1. Germline-derived CDR1 and CDR2 are SQVTM and ANQGSEA. The CDR3 length is 13 residues. V dropped 4 bases and J dropped 8; count of bases not matched to a gene: 7. The CDR3 sequence is CSVVGDRGEGYTF. In DNA, the CDR3 is TGCAGCGTTGTTGGGGACAGGGGAGAGGGCTACACCTTC.

The V and J genes are TRBV7-9 and TRBJ1-6; D remains unclear. Germline CDR1 and CDR2: SEHNR and FQNEAQ (reference sequence). The V end was cut by 7 bases, the J end by 8 bases, with 15 bases between. The CDR3 is made up of 14 amino acids. The CDR3 loop is CASTSGRADSPLHF. The DNA for the CDR3 is TGTGCCAGCACCTCCGGGAGGGCCGATTCACCCCTCCACTTT.

This chain joins TRBV6-5 and TRBJ1-3; 9 bases match TRBD1. V shed 6 bases, J shed 2 bases, and the junction held 2 bases outside the gene matches. The CDR3 is 14 residues long. The V gene's germline CDR1 is MNHEY and CDR2 SVGAGI. This CDR3 reads CASSRDRAGNTIYF. The CDR3 DNA sequence: TGTGCCAGCAGCCGGGACAGGGCTGGAAACACCATATATTTT.

This sequence joins TRBV5-6 and TRBJ1-5; D gene uncertain. This CDR3 is built from 13 residues. The germline V gene has CDR1 SGHDT and CDR2 YYEEEE. Trimming stripped 5 bases from V and 4 bases from J, with 10 bases between. The CDR3 DNA follows: TGTGCCAGCAGTAATGGAGTTAATCAGCCCCAGCATTTT. Protein: CASSNGVNQPQHF.

This chain joins TRBV3-1 (or the pseudogene TRBV3-2) and TRBJ1-1, with no clear D. There are 16 residues in the CDR3. Germline V gene lookup returns CDR1 LGHDT and CDR2 YNNKEL (reference sequence). Trimming took off 4 bases at V and 0 bases at J, with 15 bases between the two ends. Here the CDR3 reads CASSPAGHPMNTEAFF. CDR3 DNA sequence: TGTGCCAGCAGCCCAGCGGGCCACCCCATGAACACTGAAGCTTTCTTT.